The rows below give T cell receptor beta chains drawn from one sample of a study of T cell clones after liver transplantation. Some clones are missing from TCRdb's copy, which holds only in-frame ones; the method was immunoSEQ multiplex PCR. The sample records some 45,000 clones, roughly 86% being singletons. Sequencing was performed on CD4+ T cells from blood, taken 24 months after liver transplant. The receptors were gathered from a human patient who received a liver transplant. Some T cells may arise from the graft donor. CDR3s include the opening cysteine and the closing phenylalanine or tryptophan. The D gene is left open where the match is weak. Not every row has a clone size; where given, it reads once, few, many or a size class.

>few|TRBV6-1|TRBJ1-5|-
CASSGGRSSNQPQHF
TGTGCCAGCAGTGGGGGGCGGAGCAGCAATCAGCCCCAGCATTTT
>-|TRBV7-3|TRBJ2-1|TRBD2
CASSLQLAGVVHEQFF
TGTGCCAGCAGCTTACAACTAGCGGGAGTGGTACATGAGCAGTTCTTC
>few|TRBV15|TRBJ1-6|-
CATSRSGDGNSPLHF
TGTGCCACCAGCCGAAGCGGGGACGGCAATTCACCCCTCCACTTT
>-|TRBV27|TRBJ2-7|TRBD1
CASSPSGQISYEQYF
TGTGCCAGCAGTCCATCGGGACAGATCTCCTACGAGCAGTACTTC
>-|TRBV28|TRBJ1-1|-
CATRMNTEAFF
TGTGCCACCCGGATGAACACTGAAGCTTTCTTT
>-|TRBV23-1|TRBJ1-5|-
CASSPSPPVDSNQPQHF
TGCGCCAGCAGTCCAAGTCCCCCAGTTGATAGCAATCAGCCCCAGCATTTT
>-|TRBV7-8|TRBJ2-2|TRBD1
CASSLYRGATGELFF
TGTGCCAGCAGCTTATACAGGGGGGCGACCGGGGAGCTGTTTTTT
>-|TRBV28|TRBJ1-1|-
CASRPPGQNTEAFF
TGTGCCAGCAGGCCACCGGGACAGAACACTGAAGCTTTCTTT
>-|TRBV6-1|TRBJ2-3|-
CASLGEGFSTDTQYF
TGTGCCAGCCTGGGGGAAGGGTTCAGCACAGATACGCAGTATTTT
>-|TRBV10-1|TRBJ2-5|-
CASSESVERGETQYF
TGCGCCAGCAGTGAGTCGGTAGAGAGGGGAGAGACCCAGTACTTC
>-|TRBV18|TRBJ1-1|TRBD1
CASSPRQGAGTEAFF
TGTGCCAGCTCACCGCGACAGGGGGCAGGCACTGAAGCTTTCTTT
>-|TRBV11-2|TRBJ2-1|TRBD2
CASSSGTSGMNEQFF
TGTGCCAGCAGCTCCGGGACTAGCGGGATGAATGAGCAGTTCTTC
>-|TRBV5-1|TRBJ2-7|-
CASSNTAYEQYF
TGCGCCAGCAGCAACACAGCATACGAGCAGTACTTC
>-|TRBV19|TRBJ1-2|TRBD1
CASSSPVAGGTGYTF
TGTGCCAGTAGTTCCCCGGTTGCAGGGGGCACTGGCTACACCTTC
>-|TRBV5-1|TRBJ2-5|-
CASSLGSGPEGGETQYF
TGCGCCAGCAGCTTGGGATCCGGGCCCGAAGGGGGGGAGACCCAGTACTTC
>-|TRBV2|TRBJ2-7|-
CASKGDGTGEQYF
TGTGCCAGCAAAGGGGACGGGACGGGGGAGCAGTACTTC
>-|TRBV9|TRBJ2-7|TRBD1
CASSVATTGGPYEQYF
TGTGCCAGCAGCGTAGCTACAACAGGGGGCCCCTACGAGCAGTACTTC
>-|TRBV10-3|TRBJ2-7|-
CAISSRGDRSYEQYF
TGTGCCATCAGTTCTCGCGGGGACAGATCCTACGAGCAGTACTTC
>once|TRBV5-1|TRBJ2-2|-
CASSFTGDGTGELFF
TGCGCCAGCAGCTTTACGGGAGACGGCACCGGGGAGCTGTTTTTT
>-|TRBV5-1|TRBJ2-5|-
CASSLEETQYF
TGCGCCAGCAGCCTTGAAGAGACCCAGTACTTC
>-|TRBV21-1|TRBJ2-6|-
CASSLRDRPIKSGANVLTF
TGTGCCAGCAGCCTACGGGACAGACCGATCAAATCTGGGGCCAACGTCCTGACTTTC
>few|TRBV28|TRBJ2-7|-
CASSAGYEQYF
TGTGCCAGCAGCGCGGGGTACGAGCAGTACTTC
>few|TRBV5-1|TRBJ2-2|-
CASSLERANTGELFF
TGCGCCAGCAGCTTGGAGCGGGCGAACACCGGGGAGCTGTTTTTT
>-|TRBV28|TRBJ2-7|-
CASSSTPTYEQYF
TGTGCCAGCAGTTCTACCCCAACCTACGAGCAGTACTTC
>-|TRBV7-2|TRBJ1-3|TRBD1
CASSPTGDSGNTIYF
TGTGCCAGCAGCCCTACAGGGGACTCTGGAAACACCATATATTTT
>-|TRBV18|TRBJ2-1|-
CASSPDGTRYNEQFF
TGTGCCAGCTCACCAGACGGGACTCGATACAATGAGCAGTTCTTC
>-|TRBV27|TRBJ2-1|TRBD2
CASSFQGGYDEQFF
TGTGCCAGCAGTTTCCAGGGAGGGTACGATGAGCAGTTCTTC
>-|TRBV6-6|TRBJ1-5|TRBD1
CASSLRQGGQPQHF
TGTGCCAGCAGTCTTCGACAGGGTGGTCAGCCCCAGCATTTT
>once|TRBV4-1|TRBJ2-2|-
CASSLTQLGPGELFF
TGCGCCAGCAGCCTCACCCAGCTCGGACCCGGGGAGCTGTTTTTT
>-|TRBV15|TRBJ2-7|-
CATSTDTPIGEQYF
TGTGCCACCAGCACAGATACCCCTATCGGCGAGCAGTACTTC
>-|TRBV7-3|TRBJ2-1|-
CASSSSGAVGNEQFF
TGTGCCAGCAGCTCTTCGGGGGCCGTAGGAAATGAGCAGTTCTTC
>-|TRBV7-3|TRBJ2-2|-
CASSRDSNTGELFF
TGTGCCAGCAGCCGGGACTCGAACACCGGGGAGCTGTTTTTT
>once|TRBV5-6|TRBJ1-5|-
CASSWGVGNQPQHF
TGTGCCAGCAGCTGGGGAGTTGGCAATCAGCCCCAGCATTTT
>once|TRBV29-1|TRBJ1-2|-
CSVATGSYTF
TGCAGCGTTGCCACAGGGAGCTACACCTTC
>-|TRBV5-8|TRBJ1-1|-
CASSQRTSLGGDFF
TGTGCCAGCAGCCAACGGACCTCCCTAGGGGGGGATTTCTTT
>-|TRBV28|TRBJ2-1|TRBD2
CASSPTGGYNEQFF
TGTGCCAGCAGTCCCACCGGGGGGTACAATGAGCAGTTCTTC
>-|TRBV5-4|TRBJ2-2|-
CASSSRQTGTTGELFF
TGTGCCAGCAGCTCTAGGCAAACCGGGACCACCGGGGAGCTGTTTTTT
>-|TRBV6-5|TRBJ2-7|-
CASSPGDGTYEQYF
TGTGCCAGCAGTCCCGGAGACGGAACCTACGAGCAGTACTTC
>-|TRBV7-9|TRBJ2-1|TRBD2
CASSLTGGAQNEQFF
TGTGCCAGCAGCTTAACCGGGGGGGCGCAGAATGAGCAGTTCTTC
>-|TRBV7-2|TRBJ2-7|TRBD2
CASRNRSGGPSPEQYF
TGTGCCAGCAGAAATAGGTCGGGAGGCCCCTCCCCCGAGCAGTACTTC
>-|TRBV28|TRBJ2-7|-
CASSPPPLGAGEQYF
TGTGCCAGCAGTCCCCCTCCCCTCGGGGCTGGAGAGCAGTACTTC